This TCR beta chain stems from a study of patients with pleural tuberculosis. With 5 bases removed from V and 10 bases from J, the gap between germline ends came to 12 bases. The CDR3 extends over 12 amino acids. Germline V gene data show CDR1 as MGHRA and CDR2 as YSYEKL. This clonotype has ten or more counts. One entry per CDR3 protein, called by TCRdb with MiXCR from the reads. The sample has about 50,000 distinct CDR3 sequences, approximately 7.5% seen once. The receptor was derived from a human donor with pleural tuberculosis. The V and J genes are TRBV4-1 and TRBJ2-1; no firm D call. This chain's CDR3 is CASSSLSEEQFF. In DNA form, the CDR3 reads TGCGCCAGCAGCTCCCTGAGTGAAGAGCAGTTCTTC.